The source of this T cell receptor beta chain is a study of blood T cell repertoires in COVID-19. Across the whole study: There were acute and convalescent COVID-19 samples, and they came from the United States, Italy and Spain. T cells, B-cell-depleted T cells, or PBMCs supplied cDNA or gDNA.

In the original analysis: Nucleated cell counts were estimated from reference gene primer amplification. The method was immunoSEQ multiplex PCR; TCRdb's version includes in-frame clones alone and lacks a portion of them. V and J calls and clone size come straight from that table; D and trimming were deduced from the DNA. The sample has around 140,000 clones, 81% seen once. The CDR3 contains 15 residues. Losses at the gene ends were 5 bases for V and 5 bases for J; bases not matched to a gene: 10. The germline CDR1 and CDR2 sequences are SEHNR and FQNEAQ (reference sequence). The sample was peripheral blood. This TCR derives from a woman aged 60 to 75 with active or convalescent COVID-19. The V and J genes are TRBV7-9 and TRBJ1-2, with 8 bases fitting TRBD1. CDR3 amino acids: CASSVGQGRRYGYTF. CDR3 coding DNA: TGTGCCAGCAGCGTTGGACAGGGTAGGAGATATGGCTACACCTTC.